This T cell receptor beta chain came from a study of molecular identifiers for immune sequencing clone quantification. The CD8+CD4-CCR7+CD45RA+ phenotype defined the sorted naive CD8 T cells. TCRdb re-derived calls from the PCR reads in MiXCR, one entry per CDR3 protein. The sample shows some 650,000 distinct CDR3 sequences, about 20% of them seen only once. This clonotype was picked up many times. The sample was naive CD8+ T cells from blood, with Jurkat cell RNA spiked in. Subset denoted: FACS-sorted CD8+CD4-CCR7+CD45RA+ naive T cells. This TCR came from a human donor in good health. Some libraries in this study had Jurkat cell RNA spiked in.

The chain's CDR3 is CASSQGRQGARYEQYF. CDR3 bases: TGCGCCAGCAGCCAGGGGAGACAGGGGGCGCGGTACGAGCAGTACTTC. The V and J genes are TRBV4-3 and TRBJ2-7; 10 bases are a match to TRBD1. The CDR3 totals 16 residues. The germline CDR1 and CDR2 sequences are LGHNA and YSLEER. The ends lost 3 bases at V and 4 bases at J; junction bases unmatched: 9.